A single sample is the source of the 13 T cell receptor beta chains below, sequenced in a study of technical replicates of blood from a handful of donors (dated by TCRdb to about 2017). The library relied on the immunoSEQ multiplex PCR assay. Not all clones reach the TCRdb copy of this immuneACCESS table, which keeps in-frame sequences only. Checked studies attribute under half of the gap to unresolved V genes and leave the rest unexplained. The sample data list just over 95,000 clones, and about 95% of these were observed just once. The ten most abundant clones make up roughly 0.35% of the sample. Sample: T cells isolated from PBMCs. Receptor source: a human donor in good health.

CDR3 protein: CASSPGLATYEQYF. CDR3 DNA sequence: TGTGCCAGCAGCCCTGGACTGGCTACCTACGAGCAGTACTTC. The chain couples TRBV14 to TRBJ2-7; D possibly corresponds to TRBD2 (5 bases). V was shortened by 4 bases and J by 2 bases, with 12 bases between the two germline ends. This CDR3 comprises 14 residues. Germline CDR1 is SGHDN and CDR2 is FVKESK.

This clone was counted once. The chain uses TRBV6-5 and TRBJ1-5, with D maybe TRBD1 (5 bases). Trimming shortened V by 2 bases and J by 4 bases, and 9 bases separated the two germline ends. From germline, CDR1 is MNHEY and CDR2 SVGAGI. The CDR3 totals 14 residues. The chain's CDR3 is CASSYQGGNQPQHF. For the CDR3, the DNA is TGTGCCAGCAGTTACCAGGGCGGAAATCAGCCCCAGCATTTT.

The chain uses TRBV6-5 and TRBJ2-6, with no clear D. The V gene lost 6 bases and the J gene lost 4 bases, with 7 bases spanning the gap. The CDR3 spans 13 residues. Looked up from germline, CDR1 is MNHEY and CDR2 is SVGAGI. CDR3 residues: CASRTSGANVLTF. CDR3 in DNA: TGTGCCAGCAGGACATCGGGGGCCAACGTCCTGACTTTC.

This clone was seen a single time. The gene calls are TRBV4-2 and TRBJ2-1, with unresolved D. The CDR3 is 13 amino acids. From germline, CDR1 is LGHNA and CDR2 YNFKEQ. V was cut by 4 bases and J by 5 bases, with 9 bases left in between. The CDR3 DNA reads TGTGCCAGCAGCCTCCCTTATGACAATGAGCAGTTCTTC. It specifies CASSLPYDNEQFF.

The gene calls are TRBV7-2 and TRBJ2-3; maybe TRBD2 (6 bases). The CDR3 sequence is 15 residues long. With 1 base removed from V and 0 bases from J, the gap between germline ends came to 8 bases. Germline V gives CDR1 SGHTA, CDR2 FQGNSA. The CDR3 bases are TGTGCCAGCAGCTTAGAGGCGGGAAGCACAGATACGCAGTATTTT. It encodes CASSLEAGSTDTQYF.

The V call is TRBV6-1, the J call TRBJ2-3, with TRBD2 matching over 7 bases. This CDR3 region has 12 residues. V shed 5 bases, J shed 8 bases, and the junction held 4 bases outside the gene matches. Germline lookup yields CDR1 MNHNS and CDR2 SASEGT. For the CDR3, the DNA is TGTGCCAGCAGTCCAGCGGGGCTTACGCAGTATTTT. Amino acids: CASSPAGLTQYF.

The chain links TRBV25-1 to TRBJ1-5, with D hard to call. V gave up 2 bases and J gave up 3 bases, with 8 bases separating them. CDR1 MGHDK and CDR2 SYGVNS come from the germline V gene. CDR3 length: 14 residues. The CDR3 region is CASSETGNNQPQHF. CDR3 coding DNA: TGTGCCAGCAGTGAAACCGGTAACAATCAGCCCCAGCATTTT.

This chain uses TRBV9 with TRBJ1-1; possible D gene TRBD1, 5 bases. Trimming shortened V by 4 bases and J by 4 bases, and 17 bases separated the two germline ends. The CDR3 is 15 residues long. The germline V gene encodes CDR1 SGDLS and CDR2 YYNGEE. The DNA for the CDR3 is TGTGCCAGCAGCCCAAACCTACAGGTGAGCACTGAAGCTTTCTTT. Its translation is CASSPNLQVSTEAFF. Complete variable domain (other parts from reference TRBV9 and TRBJ1-1): DSGVTQTPKHLITATGQRVTLRCSPRSGDLSVYWYQQSLDQGLQFLIQYYNGEERAKGNILERFSAQQFPDLHSELNLSSLELGDSALYFCASSPNLQVSTEAFFGQGTRLTVV.

This chain joins TRBV4-3 and TRBJ1-2; the D gene is possibly TRBD1 (6 bases). The CDR3 is made up of 15 amino acids. Trimming pared 3 bases from V and 5 bases from J, leaving 16 bases between. CDR1 and CDR2 (germline): LGHNA, YSLEER. CDR3 DNA sequence: TGCGCCAGCAGCCACTTGACAGGTTCAGGGTATGGCTACACCTTC. Residues: CASSHLTGSGYGYTF.

This sequence joins TRBV27 and TRBJ1-1; D is uncertain. Germline assignment: CDR1 MNHEY and CDR2 SMNVEV (reference sequence). The CDR3 is made up of 13 amino acids. V lost 4 bases to trimming and J lost 3 bases, with 9 bases between them. CDR3 DNA sequence: TGTGCCAGCAGTTATTCCAAATACACTGAAGCTTTCTTT. Its translation is CASSYSKYTEAFF.

This rearrangement joins TRBV29-1 to TRBJ2-6, with D uncertain. Between the trimmed V and J ends, which lost 2 bases and 1 base, there was a span of 3 bases. The CDR3 contains 13 residues. The germline V gene encodes CDR1 SQVTM and CDR2 ANQGSEA. The DNA of the CDR3 is TGCAGCGTTGAACAATCTGGGGCCAACGTCCTGACTTTC. Translating gives CSVEQSGANVLTF.

V gene TRBV14 combines with J gene TRBJ1-5; D gene ambiguous. Germline assignment: CDR1 SGHDN and CDR2 FVKESK. V lost 0 bases and J lost 5, with 5 bases in between. CDR3 length: 13 residues. The CDR3 region has the DNA TGTGCCAGCAGCCAAGACCAGTATCAGCCCCAGCATTTT. Translating it yields CASSQDQYQPQHF.

V usage is TRBV28 and J usage is TRBJ2-7; no clear D gene. V was trimmed by 3 bases and J by 6 bases, leaving 6 bases between them. CDR3 length: 11 residues. Germline lookup yields CDR1 MDHEN and CDR2 SYDVKM. DNA for the CDR3: TGTGCCAGCAGTTTGTCTATCGAGCAGTACTTC. Translated, it gives CASSLSIEQYF.